These 21 T cell receptor beta chains were all obtained from the same sample, sequenced in a study of tumor-infiltrating lymphocytes in primary liver carcinoma. Synthesis of TCR beta cDNA was carried out from 450 to 650 ng total RNA with a constant-region primer. Slightly modified ARM-PCR, run as three nested multiplex PCR rounds, produced the TCR beta libraries. The study ran its first two PCR rounds for approximately 11 cycles each, using TRBV1-TRBV30 forward primers and a C-beta reverse primer. A single record per CDR3 protein comes from TCRdb applying MiXCR to the multiplex PCR reads. The repertoire holds around 210,000 distinct CDR3 sequences, with approximately 65% as singletons. Blood RNA was derived from unsorted whole blood, and germline DNA was extracted too. What was sequenced was peripheral blood. The receptors were sampled from a woman in her fifties or sixties with primary liver carcinoma and hepatitis B virus infection.

This clonotype was seen once. This clone may be a read error of a much larger clone one base away. The CDR3 here is CASRRGGAGNTGELFF. The CDR3 DNA reads TGTGCCAGCAGACGAGGGGGCGCGGGGAACACCGGGGAGCTGTTTTTT. The chain links TRBV5-4 to TRBJ2-2; 7 positions agree with TRBD1. Germline CDR1 SGHNT, CDR2 YYREEE (reference sequence). The CDR3 runs 16 residues. J was trimmed by 1 base and V by 5 bases; bases with no gene match: 8.

This clonotype was detected only once. V usage is TRBV20-1 and J usage is TRBJ2-5; D might be TRBD1 (5 bases). CDR1 and CDR2 (germline): DFQATT, SNEGSKA (reference sequence). V dropped 1 base and J dropped 5 bases, with 8 bases sitting between them. This CDR3 is 12 amino acids long. CDR3 loop: CSARGGHETQYF. CDR3 coding DNA: TGCAGTGCTAGAGGGGGCCACGAGACCCAGTACTTC.

The chain uses TRBV20-1 and TRBJ2-1, with D uncertain. Trimming pared 3 bases from V and 10 bases from J, leaving 13 bases between. Germline V gene data show CDR1 as DFQATT and CDR2 as SNEGSKA (reference sequence). This CDR3 spans 12 amino acids. The DNA for the CDR3 is TGCAGTGCTAGTAGGCAAATTCGGGAGCAGTTCTTC. Translated, it gives CSASRQIREQFF.

The sample holds one count of this clonotype. The CDR3 coding sequence is TGCGCCAGCAGCTTGGGCTTTGTCGACACTGAAGCTTTCTTT. Translated, it gives CASSLGFVDTEAFF. The genes are TRBV5-1 and TRBJ1-1; D gene ambiguous. V was cut by 0 bases and J by 3 bases, with 9 bases left in between. This CDR3 contains 14 residues. Germline V gives CDR1 SGHRS, CDR2 YFSETQ.

Written as DNA, the CDR3 is TGTGCCAGCAGTACGACAGGGGCCAGCTCTGGAAACACCATATATTTT. Residues: CASSTTGASSGNTIYF. The rearrangement uses TRBV28 and TRBJ1-3, with 8 bases matching TRBD1. The CDR3 is 16 residues long. Trimming at V came to 5 bases and at J to 0 bases, leaving 6 bases not matched to a gene. The germline gives CDR1 MDHEN, CDR2 SYDVKM.

CDR3: CATWKTQYF. DNA for the CDR3: TGTGCCACCTGGAAGACCCAGTACTTC. V and J are TRBV11-3 and TRBJ2-5; D call uncertain. CDR1 is SGHNT and CDR2 is YENEEA in the germline V gene. The CDR3 runs 9 residues. Between the trimmed V and J ends, which lost 10 bases and 6 bases, there was a span of 6 bases.

The rearrangement uses TRBV2 and TRBJ1-1, with TRBD1 matching over 9 bases. The germline V gene has CDR1 SNHLY and CDR2 FYNNEI. This CDR3 is 12 amino acids long. V shed 7 bases, J shed 5 bases, and the junction held 2 bases outside the gene matches. The CDR3 DNA follows: TGTGCCAGCACTGGGACAGGGACTGAAGCTTTCTTT. Translated: CASTGTGTEAFF.

For this clonotype: This clone may be a read error of a much larger clone one base away. The rearrangement joins TRBV30 to TRBJ1-2, with no clear D. The CDR3 has 12 residues. Germline CDR1 reads GTSNPN; CDR2 reads SVGIG (reference sequence). The CDR3 DNA reads TGTGCCTGCAGTGACGCTGACTATGGCTACACCTTC. Protein product: CACSDADYGYTF.

This rearrangement joins TRBV12-3 or TRBV12-4 to TRBJ2-1, with 11 bases matching TRBD2. Trimming removed 8 bases from V and 4 bases from J; junction bases left unmatched: 19. The CDR3 extends over 19 amino acids. The CDR3 DNA reads as TGTGCCAGCGGGCCGGTGGGACTAGCGGAAGGGAGGGTATACAATGAGCAGTTCTTC. Protein: CASGPVGLAEGRVYNEQFF.

This clonotype was seen many times. This chain joins TRBV29-1 and TRBJ1-4; perhaps TRBD1 as D (6 bases). The germline V gene encodes CDR1 SQVTM and CDR2 ANQGSEA. The CDR3 has 12 amino acids. Trimming took 4 bases from V and 7 from J, leaving 10 bases between them. The CDR3 sequence: CSVVTGAEKLFF. The CDR3 DNA reads as TGCAGCGTTGTGACAGGAGCTGAAAAACTGTTTTTT.

This clonotype was counted a single time. One end of the junction fails to match germline, which may point to a read error. This rearrangement joins TRBV5-5 to TRBJ1-1, with no clear D. CDR3 length equals 13 residues. CDR1 and CDR2 from the germline V gene are SGHKS and YYEKEE (reference sequence). In DNA form, the CDR3 reads TGTGCCAGCAGCTTGGTGTCAAACACTGAAACTTTCTTT. Encoded protein: CASSLVSNTETFF.

The genes are TRBV11-2 and TRBJ2-7; 9 nucleotides match TRBD2. The CDR3 is made up of 15 amino acids. Per the germline V gene, CDR1 is SGHAT and CDR2 is FQNNGV. The J segment lost 5 bases and the V segment lost 5 bases, leaving 10 bases of the junction unmatched. CDR3 sequence: CASSHLAGARDEQYF. In nucleotides, the CDR3 is TGTGCCAGCAGCCATTTAGCGGGGGCACGGGACGAGCAGTACTTC.

Of note for this clonotype: A much more abundant neighbour one base away suggests this may be a read error. The chain is built from TRBV5-5 and TRBJ1-1; unclear D gene. CDR1 SGHKS and CDR2 YYEKEE come from the germline V gene (reference sequence). This CDR3 region has 17 residues. The CDR3 DNA reads as TGTGTCAGCAGCTTTCGAGCTGGTGGAGCCCTGAACACTGAAGCTTTCTTT. Translation gives CVSSFRAGGALNTEAFF.

The chain carries TRBV6-1 and TRBJ2-3; D not certain. The CDR3 sequence is 15 residues long. Germline V gives CDR1 MNHNS, CDR2 SASEGT. Trimming shortened V by 3 bases and J by 3 bases, and 13 bases separated the two germline ends. The CDR3 nucleotides are TGTGCCAGCAGTGACCAGTTAGCCTCAACAGATACGCAGTATTTT. Protein sequence: CASSDQLASTDTQYF.

This clonotype was counted between two and nine times. The chain couples TRBV7-8 to TRBJ2-7; 13 positions match TRBD2. This CDR3 spans 16 amino acids. Looked up from germline, CDR1 is SGHVS and CDR2 is FQNEAQ. V trimming: 7 bases; J trimming: 6 bases; junction bases outside the gene matches: 12. CDR3 in DNA: TGTGCCAGCATCTCGGGGACTAGCGGGGTTTGGGGCGAGCAGTACTTC. Translating gives CASISGTSGVWGEQYF.

The chain employs TRBV5-1 and TRBJ2-3; 9 bases align to TRBD1. Germline CDR1 is SGHRS and CDR2 is YFSETQ. V trimming: 4 bases; J trimming: 2 bases; junction bases outside the gene matches: 11. The length of the CDR3 is 17 residues. The CDR3 region is CASSTTGGVVSTDTQYF. In DNA form, the CDR3 reads TGCGCCAGCAGCACGACAGGGGGTGTAGTTTCCACAGATACGCAGTATTTT.

The chain employs TRBV18 and TRBJ2-1; D could derive from TRBD1 or TRBD2 (5 bases each). Trimming took off 1 base at V and 8 bases at J, with 12 bases between the two ends. This CDR3 region has 14 residues. Looked up from germline, CDR1 is KGHSH and CDR2 is LQKENI. The chain's CDR3 is CASSPRGAGHEQFF. CDR3 nucleotide sequence: TGTGCCAGCTCACCACGAGGGGCCGGCCATGAGCAGTTCTTC.

This clonotype was picked up many times. The CDR3 DNA reads as TGTGCCAGCAGCTTAGATATGGTGGCCTACGAGCAGTACTTC. This translates into CASSLDMVAYEQYF. The rearrangement links TRBV11-3 to TRBJ2-7; D unresolved. This CDR3 contains 14 residues. V was clipped by 0 bases and J by 2 bases, with 8 bases between them. Germline CDR1 and CDR2: SGHNT and YENEEA. The full variable domain, in which reference TRBV11-3 and TRBJ2-7 provide the parts outside the CDR3, is EAGVVQSPRYKIIEKKQPVAFWCNPISGHNTLYWYLQNLGQGPELLIRYENEEAVDDSQLPKDRFSAERLKGVDSTLKIQPAELGDSAVYLCASSLDMVAYEQYFGPGTRLTVT.

About this clonotype: The germline gene is not matched at one end of the junction; a read error may be the cause. The chain uses TRBV28 and TRBJ1-4; 8 bases align to TRBD1. CDR1 is MDHEN, CDR2 SYDVKM, per germline. The CDR3 covers 16 residues. The DNA for the CDR3 is TGTGTCAGCAGACCCCATGGACAGGGTATAGGTGAAAAACTGTTTTTT. It codes for CVSRPHGQGIGEKLFF.

Notes on this clonotype: Relative to the germline gene, one junction end is altered; a read error may explain this. The chain carries TRBV9 and TRBJ2-3; perhaps TRBD1 as D (5 bases). The CDR3 extends over 15 amino acids. Looked up from germline, CDR1 is SGDLS and CDR2 is YYNGEE. CDR3 loop: CASSPDVTATDMQYF. DNA of the CDR3: TGTGCCAGCAGCCCAGACGTGACAGCCACAGATATGCAGTATTTT.

Notes on this clonotype: This may come from a read error, since a much larger clone is one base off. CDR3 sequence: CATVPGQELGDTEAFF. CDR3 coding DNA: TGTGCCACCGTACCGGGACAGGAATTGGGGGACACTGAAGCTTTCTTT. The chain combines TRBV6-1 with TRBJ1-1; 8 bases are shared with TRBD1. The CDR3 runs to 16 residues. V lost 10 bases to trimming and J lost 3 bases; unmatched junction nucleotides: 16. The V gene's germline CDR1 is MNHNS and CDR2 SASEGT.